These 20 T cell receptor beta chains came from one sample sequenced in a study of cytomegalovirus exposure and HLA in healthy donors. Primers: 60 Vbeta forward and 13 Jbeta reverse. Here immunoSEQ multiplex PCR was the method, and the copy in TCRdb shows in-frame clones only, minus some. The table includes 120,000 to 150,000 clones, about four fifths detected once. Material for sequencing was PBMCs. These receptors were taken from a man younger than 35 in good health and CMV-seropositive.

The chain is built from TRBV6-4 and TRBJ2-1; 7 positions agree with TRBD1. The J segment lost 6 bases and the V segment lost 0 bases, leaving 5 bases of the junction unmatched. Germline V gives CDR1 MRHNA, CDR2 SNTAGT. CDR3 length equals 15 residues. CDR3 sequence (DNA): TGTGCCAGCAGTGACTCAGGGGGCAAGCCCAATGAGCAGTTCTTC. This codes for CASSDSGGKPNEQFF.

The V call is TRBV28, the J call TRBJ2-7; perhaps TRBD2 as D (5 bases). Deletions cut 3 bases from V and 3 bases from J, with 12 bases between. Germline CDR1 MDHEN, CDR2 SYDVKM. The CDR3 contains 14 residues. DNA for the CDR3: TGTGCCAGCAGTTTTGAGGGTCCGAACTACGAGCAGTACTTC. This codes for CASSFEGPNYEQYF.

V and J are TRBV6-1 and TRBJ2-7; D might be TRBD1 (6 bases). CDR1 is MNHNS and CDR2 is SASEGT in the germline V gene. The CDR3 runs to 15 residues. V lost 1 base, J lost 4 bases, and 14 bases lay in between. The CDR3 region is CASSEGQQGIYEQYF. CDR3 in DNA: TGTGCCAGCAGTGAAGGTCAACAGGGAATTTACGAGCAGTACTTC.

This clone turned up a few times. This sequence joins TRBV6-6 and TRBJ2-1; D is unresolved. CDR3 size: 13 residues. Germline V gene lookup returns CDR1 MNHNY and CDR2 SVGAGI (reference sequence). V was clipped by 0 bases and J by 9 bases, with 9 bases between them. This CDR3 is CASSYSQSAEQFF. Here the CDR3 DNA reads TGTGCCAGCAGTTACTCGCAGAGCGCTGAGCAGTTCTTC.

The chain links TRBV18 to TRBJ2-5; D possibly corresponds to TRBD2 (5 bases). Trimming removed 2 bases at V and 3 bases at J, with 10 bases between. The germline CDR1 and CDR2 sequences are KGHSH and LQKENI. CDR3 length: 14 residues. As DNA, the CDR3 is TGTGCCAGCTCACCAGGACTGGTGGAAGAGACCCAGTACTTC. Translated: CASSPGLVEETQYF.

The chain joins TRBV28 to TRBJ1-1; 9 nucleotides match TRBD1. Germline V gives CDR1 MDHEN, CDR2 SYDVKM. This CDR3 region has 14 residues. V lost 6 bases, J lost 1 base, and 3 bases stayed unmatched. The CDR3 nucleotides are TGTGCCAGCAGGGACAGGGGCCCGAACACTGAAGCTTTCTTT. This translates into CASRDRGPNTEAFF.

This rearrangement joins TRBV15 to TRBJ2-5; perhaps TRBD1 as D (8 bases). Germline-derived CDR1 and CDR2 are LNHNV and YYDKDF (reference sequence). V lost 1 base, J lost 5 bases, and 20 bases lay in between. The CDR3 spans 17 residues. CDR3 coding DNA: TGTGCCACCAGCAGAGTTCCACGGACAGGGAGGGTGGAGACCCAGTACTTC. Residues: CATSRVPRTGRVETQYF.

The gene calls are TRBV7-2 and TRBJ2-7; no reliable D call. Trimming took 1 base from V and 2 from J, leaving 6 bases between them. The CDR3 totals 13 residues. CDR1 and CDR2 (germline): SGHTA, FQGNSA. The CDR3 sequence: CASSLGEPYEQYF. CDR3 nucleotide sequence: TGTGCCAGCAGCTTAGGAGAGCCCTACGAGCAGTACTTC.

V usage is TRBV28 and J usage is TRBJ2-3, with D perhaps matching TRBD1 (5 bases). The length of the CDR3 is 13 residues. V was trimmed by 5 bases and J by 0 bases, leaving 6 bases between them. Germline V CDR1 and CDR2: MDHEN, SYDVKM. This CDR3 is CASSGHSTDTQYF. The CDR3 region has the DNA TGTGCCAGCAGTGGACATAGCACAGATACGCAGTATTTT.

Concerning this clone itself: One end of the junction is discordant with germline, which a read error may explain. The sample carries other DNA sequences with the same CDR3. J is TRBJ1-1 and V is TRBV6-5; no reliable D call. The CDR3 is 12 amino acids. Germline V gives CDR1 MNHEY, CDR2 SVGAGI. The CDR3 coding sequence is TGTGCCAGCAGTCCCGTCCCCACTGAGGCTTTCTTT. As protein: CASSPVPTEAFF.

The CDR3: CASSGDTLIQYF. The CDR3 region has the DNA TGTGCCAGCAGCGGGGACACTCTCATTCAGTACTTC. This sequence joins TRBV6-1 and TRBJ2-4; tentative D call: TRBD1 (6 bases). The CDR3 has 12 amino acids. Trimming removed 6 bases from V and 9 bases from J, with 12 bases in between. The germline V gene encodes CDR1 MNHNS and CDR2 SASEGT.

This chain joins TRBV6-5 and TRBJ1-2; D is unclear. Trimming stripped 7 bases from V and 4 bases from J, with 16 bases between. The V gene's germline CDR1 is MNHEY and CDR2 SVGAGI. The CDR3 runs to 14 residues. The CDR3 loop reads CASMAGAPPYGYTF. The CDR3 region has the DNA TGTGCCAGCATGGCCGGAGCCCCCCCCTATGGCTACACCTTC.

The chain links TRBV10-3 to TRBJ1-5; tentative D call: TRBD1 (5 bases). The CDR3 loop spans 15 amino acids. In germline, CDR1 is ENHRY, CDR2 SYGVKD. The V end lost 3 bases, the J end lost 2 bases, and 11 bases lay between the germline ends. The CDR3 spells CAISDIGGGNQPQHF. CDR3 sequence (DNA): TGTGCCATCAGTGATATCGGGGGGGGCAATCAGCCCCAGCATTTT.

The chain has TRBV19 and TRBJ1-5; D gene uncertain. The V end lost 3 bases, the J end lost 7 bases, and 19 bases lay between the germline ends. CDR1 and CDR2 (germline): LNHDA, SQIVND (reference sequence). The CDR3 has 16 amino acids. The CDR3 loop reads CASSIEFDRSRQPQHF. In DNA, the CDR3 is TGTGCCAGTAGTATCGAATTCGACCGGTCGAGGCAGCCCCAGCATTTT.

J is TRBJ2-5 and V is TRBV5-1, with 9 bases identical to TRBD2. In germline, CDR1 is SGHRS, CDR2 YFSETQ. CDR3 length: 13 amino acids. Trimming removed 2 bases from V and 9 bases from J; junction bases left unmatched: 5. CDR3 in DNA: TGCGCCAGCAGCTTTAGCGGGGGAGGGGCCCAGTACTTC. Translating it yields CASSFSGGGAQYF.

The CDR3 is CASSGGRGNEQFF. Written as DNA, the CDR3 is TGTGCCAGCAGTGGAGGCAGGGGCAATGAGCAGTTCTTC. The gene calls are TRBV6-1 and TRBJ2-1; tentatively, D is TRBD1 (6 bases). The CDR3 totals 13 residues. Germline loops: CDR1 MNHNS, CDR2 SASEGT. The germline V and J ends were trimmed by 4 bases and 6 bases, with 10 bases remaining between them.

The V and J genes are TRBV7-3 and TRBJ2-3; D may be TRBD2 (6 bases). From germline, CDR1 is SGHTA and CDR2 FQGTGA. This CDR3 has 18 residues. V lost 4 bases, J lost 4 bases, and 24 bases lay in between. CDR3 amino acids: CASSSSPITGTYADTQYF. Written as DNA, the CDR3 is TGTGCCAGCAGCTCCTCTCCAATAACCGGGACTTACGCAGATACGCAGTATTTT.

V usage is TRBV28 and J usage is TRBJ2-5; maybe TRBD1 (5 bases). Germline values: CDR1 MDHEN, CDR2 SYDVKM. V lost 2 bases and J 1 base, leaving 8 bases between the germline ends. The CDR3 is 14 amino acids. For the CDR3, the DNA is TGTGCCAGCAGTTTAATCAGGGCCCAAGAGACCCAGTACTTC. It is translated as CASSLIRAQETQYF.

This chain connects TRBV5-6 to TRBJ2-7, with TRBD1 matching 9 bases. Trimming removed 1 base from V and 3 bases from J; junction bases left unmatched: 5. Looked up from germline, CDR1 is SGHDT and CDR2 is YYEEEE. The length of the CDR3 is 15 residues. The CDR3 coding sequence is TGTGCCAGCAGCTTGTTGGGGACAGGGAGCTACGAGCAGTACTTC. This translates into CASSLLGTGSYEQYF. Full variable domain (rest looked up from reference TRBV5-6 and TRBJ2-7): DAGVTQSPTHLIKTRGQQVTLRCSPKSGHDTVSWYQQALGQGPQFIFQYYEEEERQRGNFPDRFSGHQFPNYSSELNVNALLLGDSALYLCASSLLGTGSYEQYFGPGTRLTVT.

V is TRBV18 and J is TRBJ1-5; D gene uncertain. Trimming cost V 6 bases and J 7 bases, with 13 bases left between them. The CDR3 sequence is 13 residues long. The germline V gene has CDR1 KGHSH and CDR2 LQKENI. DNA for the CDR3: TGTGCCAGCTCGGAAGACAATTCGCAGCCCCAGCATTTT. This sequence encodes CASSEDNSQPQHF.